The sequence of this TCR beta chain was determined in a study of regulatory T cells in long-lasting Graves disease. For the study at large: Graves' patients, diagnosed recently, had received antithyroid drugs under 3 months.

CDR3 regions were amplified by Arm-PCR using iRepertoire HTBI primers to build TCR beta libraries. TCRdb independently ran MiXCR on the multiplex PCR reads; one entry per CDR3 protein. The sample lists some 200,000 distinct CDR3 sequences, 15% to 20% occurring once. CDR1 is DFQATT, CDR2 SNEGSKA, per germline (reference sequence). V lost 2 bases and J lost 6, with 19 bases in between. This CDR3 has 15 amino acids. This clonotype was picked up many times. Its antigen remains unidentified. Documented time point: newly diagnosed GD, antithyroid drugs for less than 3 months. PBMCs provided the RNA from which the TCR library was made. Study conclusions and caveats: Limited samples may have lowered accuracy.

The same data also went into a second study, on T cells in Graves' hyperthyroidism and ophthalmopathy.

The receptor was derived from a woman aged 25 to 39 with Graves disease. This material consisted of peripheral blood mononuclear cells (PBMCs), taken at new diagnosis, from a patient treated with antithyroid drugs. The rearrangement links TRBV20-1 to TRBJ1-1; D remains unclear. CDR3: CSARLVIQRWSEAFF. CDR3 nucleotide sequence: TGCAGTGCTAGACTCGTCATACAGAGGTGGTCTGAAGCTTTCTTT.